This TCR beta chain was observed in a study of identical twins. Per germline, CDR1 SGDLS and CDR2 YYNGEE. Trimming pared 3 bases from V and 9 bases from J, leaving 9 bases between. The length of the CDR3 is 12 residues. MiXCR, applied by TCRdb to the 5' RACE reads, yields one record per CDR3 protein. The data show approximately 300,000 distinct CDR3 sequences, 7.5% to 9.5% seen once. The same sample was also studied in work on yellow fever vaccine responses in identical twins.

Sequencing was done on a sample of CD8+ T cells sorted from blood. This sequence originates from a woman under 30 in good health. The V and J genes are TRBV9 and TRBJ2-2; D gene uncertain. As DNA, the CDR3 is TGTGCCAGCAGCGCTAGACCGTGGGAGCTGTTTTTT. It yields the protein CASSARPWELFF.